This is a list of T cell receptor beta chains from one sample in a study of CD8 T cells in Susac syndrome. One entry per CDR3 protein, called by TCRdb with MiXCR from the immunoSEQ multiplex PCR reads. Of approximately 220,000 distinct CDR3 sequences listed, 95% are singletons. The sequencing sample was made of CD4+ T cells from PBMCs. The receptors here all came from a human donor with multiple sclerosis. Each CDR3 is given with its conserved first and last residue.

length | V | CDR3
13 | TRBV30 | CAWSVSGNQPQHF
13 | TRBV20-1 | CSAWGTMNTEAFF
13 | TRBV18 | CASSPGLIYEQYF
13 | TRBV2 | CASSEGFNQPQHF
12 | TRBV29-1 | CSVSGAETEAFF
15 | TRBV6-5 | CASSYEPRSNSPLHF
10 | TRBV29-1 | CSWGQAGQYF
14 | TRBV3-1 | CASSLGTGITEAFF
13 | TRBV20-1 | CSATVDPNYGYTF
14 | TRBV9 | CASSVAGLLGTQYF
14 | TRBV30 | CAWSGGPTNSPLHF
15 | TRBV29-1 | CSVGSGTSGRETQYF
17 | TRBV15 | CATSSHRGTGFSYEQYF
13 | TRBV25-1 | CASSAYGGTEAFF
15 | TRBV9 | CASSELAGSQETQYF
15 | TRBV11-2 | CASSFQGVVTDTQYF
14 | TRBV9 | CASSVENTTDTQYF
12 | TRBV20-1 | CSAAARGDTQYF
13 | TRBV29-1 | CSVARDVSYEQYF
12 | TRBV27 | CASRGGAGELFF
14 | TRBV30 | CAWSVPGAGDIQYF
13 | TRBV3-1 | CATGGPSNTEAFF
13 | TRBV18 | CASSPHPRNGYTF
16 | TRBV2 | CASSGATSGGADTQYF
13 | TRBV30 | CAWSVGRTGELFF
13 | TRBV5-1 | CASSLYSNYGYTF
15 | TRBV18 | CASSKGRIPTTEAFF
14 | TRBV14 | CASSQATGTNEQFF
12 | TRBV12-3/TRBV12-4 | CASSPWGYEQYF
15 | TRBV30 | CAWSVLGQENREQYF
14 | TRBV3-1 | CASSSGQGAVEAFF
13 | TRBV29-1 | CSAATGSGGELFF
15 | TRBV19 | CASRGAISQNYGYTF
14 | TRBV20-1 | CSARDTAYNYGYTF
15 | TRBV7-6 | CASSSTGSITDTQYF
14 | TRBV2 | CASRRDTGNTEAFF
15 | TRBV2 | CASSETDVSPSEQYF
15 | TRBV25-1 | CASSDGGGPYNEQFF
16 | TRBV7-3 | CASSLRAGGPTGELFF
14 | TRBV20-1 | CSARWFRSYNEQFF
15 | TRBV6-5 | CASSYLRGEGDTQYF
13 | TRBV29-1 | CSVDEGGQETQYF
13 | TRBV15 | CATSAGNQETQYF
17 | TRBV6-5 | CASSFTLAGGVYNEQFF
13 | TRBV19 | CAAQGQGGSPLHF